The T cell receptor (beta chain) under discussion was sequenced for a study of T cells after yellow fever vaccination. This clonotype was observed a few times. TCRdb used MiXCR to reprocess the 5' RACE reads, holding one entry per CDR3 protein. Altogether approximately 350,000 distinct CDR3 sequences are present, more than 9% being singletons, with the ten largest covering roughly 18%. This CDR3 is built from 17 residues. In germline, CDR1 is LNHNV, CDR2 YYDKDF (reference sequence). V was cut by 3 bases and J by 0 bases, with 16 bases left in between. The sequence was obtained from a young man who received the YFV17D yellow fever vaccine. The J gene is TRBJ2-3, the V gene TRBV15, with a possible D match to TRBD2 (5 bases). The material sequenced was PBMCs, taken on the day of the first yellow fever vaccination. The CDR3 region is CATSSGLLHPSTDTQYF. The CDR3, as DNA: TGTGCCACCAGCAGTGGACTCCTTCATCCTAGCACAGATACGCAGTATTTT.